A single sample is the source of the 14 T cell receptor beta chains below, sequenced in a study of blood T cell repertoires in COVID-19. Using immunoSEQ multiplex PCR, the repertoire was profiled, and TCRdb retains in-frame clones only, with some absent. The sample carries some 150,000 clones, approximately 85% recorded once. The sequenced sample was peripheral blood. The receptors come from a man aged 60 to 75 who had recovered from COVID-19.

V and J are TRBV7-9 and TRBJ1-1; maybe TRBD1 (6 bases). This CDR3 is 13 amino acids long. CDR1 is SEHNR, CDR2 FQNEAQ, per germline (reference sequence). Trimming removed 1 base at V and 9 bases at J, with 12 bases between. The CDR3 sequence is CASSLGFGQKAFF. The CDR3 nucleotides are TGTGCCAGCAGCTTAGGATTTGGACAGAAAGCTTTCTTT.

The V gene is TRBV14, the J gene TRBJ1-3; the D is unclear. The CDR3 runs to 15 residues. Germline CDR1 reads SGHDN; CDR2 reads FVKESK. V was clipped by 4 bases and J by 2 bases, with 12 bases between them. CDR3: CASSRPAGTGNTIYF. The CDR3 coding sequence is TGTGCCAGCAGCCGTCCGGCGGGGACTGGAAACACCATATATTTT.

The CDR3 DNA reads TGTGCCTCCCCAATGGCCGAAGACTCTGGAAACACCATATATTTT. It codes for CASPMAEDSGNTIYF. The gene calls are TRBV30 and TRBJ1-3; D is undetermined. Trimming took off 7 bases at V and 0 bases at J, with 16 bases between the two ends. The CDR3 loop spans 15 amino acids. CDR1 and CDR2 from the germline V gene are GTSNPN and SVGIG (reference sequence).

The rearrangement links TRBV27 to TRBJ1-6, with 10 bases lining up with TRBD1. The CDR3 spans 16 residues. V was pared by 8 bases and J by 1 base, with 5 bases of the junction left unmatched. In germline, CDR1 is MNHEY, CDR2 SMNVEV (reference sequence). Here the CDR3 DNA reads TGTGCCAGCTCCTGGACAGGGGGTTCCTATAATTCACCCCTCCACTTT. Amino acid sequence: CASSWTGGSYNSPLHF.

The chain links TRBV5-6 to TRBJ2-1; the D gene is possibly TRBD2 (5 bases). The CDR3 length is 13 residues. The V end was cut by 5 bases, the J end by 10 bases, with 16 bases between. Germline V gene sequence: CDR1 SGHDT, CDR2 YYEEEE. CDR3 in DNA: TGTGCCAGCAGGCCCATGCGGACGGGGGAGCAGTTCTTC. This gives the protein CASRPMRTGEQFF.

This sequence joins TRBV6-1 and TRBJ1-1; 7 bases fit TRBD1. This CDR3 region has 16 residues. Germline CDR1 and CDR2: MNHNS and SASEGT. V lost 4 bases, J lost 3 bases, and 11 bases stayed unmatched. The CDR3 region has the DNA TGTGCCAGCAGTGTACTCACAGGGGACAAGGACACTGAAGCTTTCTTT. It is translated as CASSVLTGDKDTEAFF.

This clone has only one observation. The genes are TRBV3-1 (or the pseudogene TRBV3-2) and TRBJ1-1, with 8 positions matching TRBD1. This CDR3 is 14 amino acids long. Trimming took 4 bases from V and 7 from J; bases not matched to a gene: 8. CDR1 is LGHDT and CDR2 is YNNKEL in the germline V gene (reference sequence). The CDR3 here is CASSRLDRDGEAFF. The CDR3 nucleotides are TGTGCCAGCAGCCGTCTGGACAGGGATGGTGAAGCTTTCTTT.

This clone was picked up one time. The CDR3 is CASSFRGSNSPLHF. The CDR3 DNA reads as TGTGCCAGCAGCTTCAGGGGAAGTAATTCACCCCTCCACTTT. The rearrangement joins TRBV5-4 to TRBJ1-6, with a weak D call TRBD1 (6 bases). The ends were cut back, 2 bases at V and 6 bases at J, with 9 bases in the middle. Looked up from germline, CDR1 is SGHNT and CDR2 is YYREEE (reference sequence). The CDR3 covers 14 residues.

This clone was counted between two and nine times. The chain has TRBV5-1 and TRBJ1-1; possibly TRBD1 for D (5 bases). V shed 6 bases and J shed 0 bases, with 15 bases lying between them. The CDR3 has 15 residues. CDR1 and CDR2 from the germline V gene are SGHRS and YFSETQ. The CDR3 protein is CASKNPTEMNTEAFF. CDR3 nucleotides: TGCGCCAGCAAAAATCCGACAGAGATGAACACTGAAGCTTTCTTT.

The chain is built from TRBV9 and TRBJ2-2, with 12 bases lining up with TRBD2. J gave up 5 bases and V 3 bases, and 2 bases lay outside the gene matches. CDR1 and CDR2 (germline): SGDLS, YYNGEE. The CDR3 extends over 15 amino acids. The CDR3 spells CASSGLAGATGELFF. The CDR3 coding sequence is TGTGCCAGCAGCGGACTAGCGGGGGCGACCGGGGAGCTGTTTTTT.

The CDR3 loop is CASSLDRGGVQETQYF. The CDR3 nucleotides read TGTGCCAGCAGCTTGGACAGGGGCGGGGTCCAAGAGACCCAGTACTTC. The chain has TRBV5-8 and TRBJ2-5; perhaps TRBD1 as D (7 bases). The ends were cut back, 0 bases at V and 1 base at J, with 13 bases in the middle. CDR3 length: 16 residues. Germline V CDR1 and CDR2: SGHTS, YDEGEE.

The chain joins TRBV5-4 to TRBJ1-4; D remains ambiguous. Per the germline V gene, CDR1 is SGHNT and CDR2 is YYREEE (reference sequence). V was pared by 7 bases and J by 5 bases, with 15 bases between. There are 14 residues in the CDR3. The CDR3 bases are TGTGCCAGCGGAACCGGGAGTTCGAATGAAAAACTGTTTTTT. Translation gives CASGTGSSNEKLFF.

The chain uses TRBV30 and TRBJ1-4; no definite D call. Germline V CDR1 and CDR2: GTSNPN, SVGIG (reference sequence). The CDR3 loop spans 14 amino acids. Trimming removed 4 bases from V and 5 bases from J, with 14 bases in between. The CDR3 DNA reads TGTGCCTGGACCCCCCCTCTGCAGAATGAAAAACTGTTTTTT. Amino acids: CAWTPPLQNEKLFF.

This chain links TRBV29-1 with TRBJ2-7; 7 bases are shared with TRBD1. This CDR3 is 13 amino acids long. Trimming removed 6 bases from V and 3 bases from J; junction bases left unmatched: 8. Germline CDR1 is SQVTM and CDR2 is ANQGSEA. The CDR3 region is CSVEERQGYEQYF. The DNA for the CDR3 is TGCAGCGTCGAGGAGCGACAGGGCTACGAGCAGTACTTC.